This TCR beta chain was found in a study of low-dose radiotherapy and immunotherapy resistance in tumors. Study-level background: A total of 6.5 Gy was given to Cohort 1 as 0.5 Gy per fraction every 2 weeks. Each patient was administered nivolumab intravenously at 240 mg, which was a flat dose, every two weeks, along with intravenous ipilimumab at 1 mg/kg every six weeks.

V was trimmed by 0 bases and J by 10 bases, leaving 14 bases between them. Germline V lookup: CDR1 SGHRS, CDR2 YFSETQ. The CDR3 loop spans 14 amino acids. Priming of first-strand cDNA relied on TRAV- and TRBV-specific primers (covering alpha and beta chains). TCR amplification ran approximately 22 PCR cycles using constant-region and V-primer adapter primers. TCRdb passed the reads through MiXCR, listing each CDR3 protein once. The data show roughly 13,000 distinct CDR3 sequences, about three fifths seen once. The sequence derives from a human donor with advanced metastatic prostate, ovarian, gallbladder or colorectal cancer (not recorded which). This table probably holds off-target reads from a library built for another chain. The genes are TRBV5-1 and TRBJ2-1; weak D call: TRBD2 (6 bases). CDR3 DNA: TGCGCCAGCAGCTTGGGACCGACTAGTAGGGAGCAGTTCTTC. Translation: CASSLGPTSREQFF.